This T cell receptor (beta chain) was identified in a study of technical replicates of blood from a handful of donors (dated by TCRdb to the late 2010s). In regard to this clone: No antigen is known for it. No much larger clone is present one base from it, and per-base qualities are unavailable.

The CDR3 measures 11 amino acids from cysteine to phenylalanine. Only the CDR3 DNA is retained, 33 bases long and in frame from the first base. CDR1 is given as GTSNPN and CDR2 as SVGIG, both from the germline V gene (reference sequence). Trimming takes 4 bases off V and 15 bases off J; junction bases not matched to a gene: 9. The library was produced with the immunoSEQ multiplex PCR assay. Imported from immuneACCESS, the table was reduced by TCRdb to in-frame sequences with V and J called. These copies leave out some clones; in studies compared against another copy, an unresolved V gene accounts for under half, and the cause of the remainder is not known. Counted in this sample were some 80,000 clones; approximately 97% of them appeared once. The top ten clones comprise 0.18% of the sample.

The rearranged chain carries TRBV30 and TRBJ2-1, with 7 junctional bases fitting TRBD1. Input material: T cells isolated from PBMCs. The clonotype comes from a human donor in good health. For the CDR3, the sequence is CAWTQTGERFF. The DNA reads TGTGCCTGGACGCAAACAGGGGAAAGGTTCTTC.